The 32 T cell receptor beta chains below come from one sample, sequenced in a study of Graves' ophthalmopathy and Graves' hyperthyroidism. RNA transcripts served as template for amplifying TCR beta CDR3 sequences. Following a first-round RT-PCR that used HTBI primers, a second-round multiplex PCR was carried out. TCRdb re-derived calls from the multiplex PCR reads in MiXCR, one entry per CDR3 protein. The sample holds 650,000 to 900,000 distinct CDR3 sequences; approximately 40% are singletons and the top ten take 40% to 45%. Sequencing was done on a sample of peripheral blood. The origin of the receptors is an adult man with Graves' ophthalmopathy.

In this sample, this clonotype turned up a few times. The rearrangement uses TRBV7-2 and TRBJ2-2; TRBD1 agrees at 7 bases. Germline CDR1 and CDR2: SGHTA and FQGNSA. The CDR3 covers 13 residues. CDR3 DNA sequence: TGTGCTACACGAAAGAGGGACAGCGGGGAGCTGTTTTTT. Translated: CATRKRDSGELFF.

This clonotype was counted a few times. The V gene is TRBV5-8, the J gene TRBJ2-2, with D perhaps TRBD1 (6 bases). Germline CDR1 and CDR2: SGHTS and YDEGEE. Trimming took off 2 bases at V and 2 bases at J, with 13 bases between the two ends. The CDR3 sequence is 16 residues long. CDR3 region: CASSLGGLGNTGELFF. CDR3 bases: TGTGCCAGCAGCTTAGGGGGTCTAGGTAACACCGGGGAGCTGTTTTTT.

The table lists this clonotype with a few counts. The J gene is TRBJ2-2, the V gene TRBV6-1; TRBD1 might be the D (6 bases). The CDR3 spans 14 residues. V gave up 3 bases and J gave up 6 bases, with 11 bases separating them. Germline loops: CDR1 MNHNS, CDR2 SASEGT. The DNA of the CDR3 is TGTGCCAGCAGTGATAACAGGGAATCCGGGGAGCTGTTTTTT. Encoded protein: CASSDNRESGELFF.

The chain links TRBV19 to TRBJ2-2, with unresolved D. Germline CDR1 LNHDA, CDR2 SQIVND (reference sequence). There are 16 residues in the CDR3. Between the trimmed V and J ends, which lost 5 bases and 2 bases, there was a span of 15 bases. For the CDR3, the DNA is TGTGCCAGTAGTCCCCCGGGCGACCAAAACACCGGGGAGCTGTTTTTT. As protein: CASSPPGDQNTGELFF. The full variable domain, completed using reference TRBV19 and TRBJ2-2, is DGGITQSPKYLFRKEGQNVTLSCEQNLNHDAMYWYRQDPGQGLRLIYYSQIVNDFQKGDIAEGYSVSREKKESFPLTVTSAQKNPTAFYLCASSPPGDQNTGELFFGEGSRLTVL.

This clonotype appeared many times. This sequence joins TRBV7-9 and TRBJ1-2; D is unclear. This CDR3 is built from 15 residues. V lost 7 bases and J 2 bases, leaving 17 bases between the germline ends. The germline CDR1 and CDR2 sequences are SEHNR and FQNEAQ (reference sequence). This CDR3 reads CASTSPLGSNYGYTF. The CDR3 DNA reads as TGTGCCAGCACCTCCCCGCTAGGATCCAACTATGGCTACACCTTC.

The chain joins TRBV7-9 to TRBJ1-5, with D uncertain. Germline CDR1 and CDR2: SEHNR and FQNEAQ (reference sequence). V lost 0 bases and J 4 bases, leaving 7 bases between the germline ends. The CDR3 totals 14 residues. CDR3 DNA: TGTGCCAGCAGCTTAGCGGTGGCGAATCAGCCCCAGCATTTT. Translating it yields CASSLAVANQPQHF. The whole variable domain, filled in from reference TRBV7-9 and TRBJ1-5, reads DTGVSQNPRHKITKRGQNVTFRCDPISEHNRLYWYRQTLGQGPEFLTYFQNEAQLEKSRLLSDRFSAERPKGSFSTLEIQRTEQGDSAMYLCASSLAVANQPQHFGDGTRLSIL.

Comment on this clonotype: One junction end does not reproduce the germline sequence, and a read error may be involved. The V gene is TRBV10-3, the J gene TRBJ1-1; D is ambiguous. CDR1 ENHRY and CDR2 SYGVKD come from the germline V gene. The CDR3 consists of 14 residues. The CDR3 DNA reads as TGTGCCAGCAGTTACGAAGTCTCCCTCACTGAAGCTTTCTTT. It encodes CASSYEVSLTEAFF.

This clonotype showed up just a few times. The chain links TRBV9 to TRBJ1-1; 9 bases map to TRBD1. Losses at the gene ends were 4 bases for V and 2 bases for J; bases not matched to a gene: 12. This CDR3 has 17 residues. Germline CDR1 reads SGDLS; CDR2 reads YYNGEE. The DNA of the CDR3 is TGTGCCAGCAGCCAATTCCGAACAGGGGGCTTCAACACTGAAGCTTTCTTT. As protein: CASSQFRTGGFNTEAFF.

This clonotype was counted a single time. The rearrangement links TRBV24-1 to TRBJ1-5, with D perhaps TRBD1 (5 bases). Germline V lookup: CDR1 KGHDR, CDR2 SFDVKD. V gave up 2 bases and J gave up 5 bases, with 9 bases separating them. The CDR3 totals 14 residues. The CDR3, as DNA: TGTGCCACCAGTGATTGGGGGGTAGATCAGCCCCAGCATTTT. Its translation is CATSDWGVDQPQHF.

This clonotype has at least ten counts. The chain combines TRBV4-1 with TRBJ1-6; perhaps TRBD1 as D (5 bases). Germline CDR1 reads MGHRA; CDR2 reads YSYEKL. This CDR3 contains 12 residues. Trimming cost V 5 bases and J 9 bases, with 8 bases left between them. CDR3 bases: TGCGCCAGCAGCTACACAGGTTCACCCCTCCACTTT. Protein sequence: CASSYTGSPLHF.

This clonotype has at least ten counts. At one of its ends the junction is not consistent with the germline gene, which may arise from a read error. This rearrangement joins TRBV7-7 to TRBJ2-2; D is possibly TRBD2 (5 bases). The CDR3 covers 13 residues. The germline CDR1 and CDR2 sequences are SSHAT and FNYEAQ (reference sequence). CDR3 loop: CASTGEGGGELFF. Here the CDR3 DNA reads TGTGCTAGCACCGGGGAAGGAGGCGGGGAGCTGTTTTTT.

This clonotype was counted at least ten times. This sequence joins TRBV2 and TRBJ1-4; possibly TRBD1 for D (5 bases). Germline V gene data show CDR1 as SNHLY and CDR2 as FYNNEI. Trimming took off 8 bases at V and 8 bases at J, with 21 bases between the two ends. The CDR3 has 15 residues. In nucleotides, the CDR3 is TGTGCCAGCGGGCTGTTCCTCCAGGGAGGAGAAAAACTGTTTTTT. It encodes CASGLFLQGGEKLFF.

The rearrangement uses TRBV24-1 and TRBJ1-5; 7 positions match TRBD1. CDR1 and CDR2 from the germline V gene are KGHDR and SFDVKD. The CDR3 totals 14 residues. V trimming: 11 bases; J trimming: 6 bases; junction bases outside the gene matches: 12. DNA of the CDR3: TGTGCCAGCTCAGCGACAGGGCGGAGTCAGCCCCAGCATTTT. Its translation: CASSATGRSQPQHF.

The genes are TRBV7-2 and TRBJ1-1, with TRBD1 matching over 9 bases. Germline lookup yields CDR1 SGHTA and CDR2 FQGNSA. CDR3 length: 15 amino acids. V lost 6 bases, J lost 0 bases, and 5 bases stayed unmatched. This CDR3 reads CASSRTGALNTEAFF. CDR3 DNA sequence: TGTGCCAGCAGTCGGACAGGGGCCTTGAACACTGAAGCTTTCTTT.

There are a few counts of this clonotype. The chain has TRBV7-3 and TRBJ1-5; D remains unclear. The ends were cut back, 3 bases at V and 9 bases at J, with 12 bases in the middle. This CDR3 comprises 13 residues. Germline V gives CDR1 SGHTA, CDR2 FQGTGA. The CDR3 nucleotides are TGTGCCAGCAGCTTTCGTATTGATTCGCCCCAGCATTTT. It codes for CASSFRIDSPQHF. The complete variable domain, with remaining parts taken from reference TRBV7-3 and TRBJ1-5, reads GAGVSQTPSNKVTEKGKYVELRCDPISGHTALYWYRQSLGQGPEFLIYFQGTGAADDSGLPNDRFFAVRPEGSVSTLKIQRTERGDSAVYLCASSFRIDSPQHFGDGTRLSIL.

This chain joins TRBV19 and TRBJ2-5; 8 bases are a match to TRBD2. This CDR3 is built from 15 residues. Germline trimming cut 4 bases from V and 5 bases from J; bases unmatched to any gene: 9. Looked up from germline, CDR1 is LNHDA and CDR2 is SQIVND (reference sequence). The chain's CDR3 is CASSTGTRGLETQYF. The CDR3 DNA reads TGTGCCAGTAGTACCGGGACTAGAGGTCTGGAGACCCAGTACTTC. Supplemented by reference TRBV19 and TRBJ2-5, the full variable domain reads DGGITQSPKYLFRKEGQNVTLSCEQNLNHDAMYWYRQDPGQGLRLIYYSQIVNDFQKGDIAEGYSVSREKKESFPLTVTSAQKNPTAFYLCASSTGTRGLETQYFGPGTRLLVL.

This chain joins TRBV7-9 and TRBJ1-1; tentative D call: TRBD1 (6 bases). V shed 6 bases and J shed 4 bases, with 18 bases lying between them. The CDR3 has 15 residues. Germline CDR1 is SEHNR and CDR2 is FQNEAQ (reference sequence). Written as DNA, the CDR3 is TGTGCCAGCAGGACAATTACAGGGTTAGGCACTGAAGCTTTCTTT. This codes for CASRTITGLGTEAFF.

This clonotype has a count of ten or more. The rearrangement uses TRBV29-1 and TRBJ1-5; TRBD1 agrees at 7 bases. CDR3 length: 14 amino acids. The ends lost 6 bases at V and 7 bases at J; junction bases unmatched: 12. The germline V gene encodes CDR1 SQVTM and CDR2 ANQGSEA. Here the CDR3 DNA reads TGCAGCGTCGTGACAGGGACAAGGGGGCAGCCCCAGCATTTT. It yields the protein CSVVTGTRGQPQHF. The entire variable domain, with the rest obtained from reference TRBV29-1 and TRBJ1-5, is as follows: SAVISQKPSRDICQRGTSLTIQCQVDSQVTMMFWYRQQPGQSLTLIATANQGSEATYESGFVIDKFPISRPNLTFSTLTVSNMSPEDSSIYLCSVVTGTRGQPQHFGDGTRLSIL.

This clonotype was counted ten times or more. V and J are TRBV10-3 and TRBJ1-3; no clear D gene. The CDR3 length is 14 residues. The germline CDR1 and CDR2 sequences are ENHRY and SYGVKD. Trimming stripped 3 bases from V and 0 bases from J, with 6 bases between. CDR3 loop: CAISDFNSGNTIYF. The CDR3 nucleotides are TGTGCCATCAGTGACTTTAACTCTGGAAACACCATATATTTT.

This clonotype was seen at least ten times. The rearrangement links TRBV29-1 to TRBJ1-5; D unclear. This CDR3 is 14 amino acids long. Trimming cost V 5 bases and J 7 bases, with 18 bases left between them. CDR1 is SQVTM and CDR2 is ANQGSEA in the germline V gene. The CDR3 spells CSVLVPGVGQPQHF. The CDR3 DNA follows: TGCAGCGTTCTCGTTCCGGGTGTGGGGCAGCCCCAGCATTTT.

This clonotype has ten or more counts. The chain carries TRBV10-3 and TRBJ2-7, with D perhaps matching TRBD1 (6 bases). Trimming left V 6 bases short and J 7 bases short, with 10 bases between. Germline V gene lookup returns CDR1 ENHRY and CDR2 SYGVKD. The length of the CDR3 is 11 residues. The CDR3 DNA is TGTGCCATCAGGGGGACAATTGAGCAGTACTTC. As protein: CAIRGTIEQYF.

The V gene is TRBV9, the J gene TRBJ2-7; unclear D gene. The germline V gene encodes CDR1 SGDLS and CDR2 YYNGEE. The CDR3 spans 8 residues. Trimming pared 2 bases from V and 9 bases from J, leaving 0 bases between. CDR3 in DNA: TGTGCCAGCAGCGTGCAGTACTTC. This translates into CASSVQYF.

The rearrangement links TRBV11-3 to TRBJ2-5; weak D call: TRBD2 (6 bases). This CDR3 region has 16 residues. The V end lost 1 base, the J end lost 5 bases, and 17 bases lay between the germline ends. Germline V gives CDR1 SGHNT, CDR2 YENEEA. The CDR3 spells CASSLGGRAAGETQYF. Here the CDR3 DNA reads TGTGCCAGCAGCTTAGGTGGCCGGGCGGCGGGGGAGACCCAGTACTTC.

This clonotype was seen repeatedly, ten times or more. The chain recombines TRBV5-8 with TRBJ2-5, with 7 bases aligning to TRBD1. The V and J ends lost 0 bases and 2 bases, in that order; junction bases with no gene match: 4. From germline, CDR1 is SGHTS and CDR2 YDEGEE. The CDR3 has 15 amino acids. The CDR3 reads CASSLEGARQETQYF. The DNA for the CDR3 is TGTGCCAGCAGCTTGGAGGGGGCCAGACAAGAGACCCAGTACTTC.

V usage is TRBV19 and J usage is TRBJ1-2; D gene unclear. V lost 4 bases to trimming and J lost 4 bases, with 10 bases between them. Germline V CDR1 and CDR2: LNHDA, SQIVND (reference sequence). This CDR3 contains 13 residues. CDR3 amino acids: CASSTEGTYGYTF. In DNA form, the CDR3 reads TGTGCCAGTAGTACAGAGGGCACCTATGGCTACACCTTC.

This chain connects TRBV9 to TRBJ2-7, with TRBD1 matching over 10 bases. This CDR3 has 13 residues. With 5 bases clipped from V and 3 bases from J, the junction kept 2 bases outside the gene matches. Germline CDR1 is SGDLS and CDR2 is YYNGEE. The CDR3 region has the DNA TGTGCCAGCAGGACAGGGGGCCGCTACGAGCAGTACTTC. Residues: CASRTGGRYEQYF.

J is TRBJ2-2 and V is TRBV6-5; 7 nucleotides line up with TRBD1. CDR3 size: 14 residues. V lost 4 bases and J lost 7; bases outside the gene matches: 6. From germline, CDR1 is MNHEY and CDR2 SVGAGI. The CDR3 loop reads CASSLKGGGGELFF. The CDR3 DNA reads TGTGCCAGCAGTTTAAAAGGGGGCGGCGGGGAGCTGTTTTTT.

The chain is built from TRBV11-2 and TRBJ1-5, with TRBD1 identical over 7 bases. The CDR3 is 15 residues long. V gave up 5 bases and J gave up 1 base; unmatched junction bases: 5. Looked up from germline, CDR1 is SGHAT and CDR2 is FQNNGV. CDR3 sequence: CASSQTTGSNQPQHF. The CDR3 nucleotides are TGTGCCAGCAGCCAAACGACAGGGAGCAATCAGCCCCAGCATTTT.

This chain uses TRBV20-1 with TRBJ2-5; perhaps D is TRBD1 or TRBD2 (5 bases each). Germline CDR1 is DFQATT and CDR2 is SNEGSKA (reference sequence). The CDR3 loop spans 14 amino acids. Trimming took off 3 bases at V and 5 bases at J, with 16 bases between the two ends. CDR3 in DNA: TGCAGTGCTAGTGATTGGGGGTCACGGGAGACCCAGTACTTC. This encodes CSASDWGSRETQYF.

The chain combines TRBV24-1 with TRBJ1-5, with a weak D call TRBD1 (6 bases). Germline-derived CDR1 and CDR2 are KGHDR and SFDVKD. Trimming took off 12 bases at V and 7 bases at J, with 18 bases between the two ends. The CDR3 extends over 13 amino acids. This chain's CDR3 is CAWSGQGKQPQHF. DNA for the CDR3: TGTGCCTGGAGTGGTCAGGGGAAACAGCCCCAGCATTTT.

In its sample, this clonotype was seen many times. The gene calls are TRBV7-2 and TRBJ2-5, with 9 positions matching TRBD2. The length of the CDR3 is 14 residues. Germline V gene lookup returns CDR1 SGHTA and CDR2 FQGNSA. Trimming at V came to 3 bases and at J to 3 bases, leaving 2 bases not matched to a gene. As DNA, the CDR3 is TGTGCCAGCAGCTTTCGACTAGCGGAAGAGACCCAGTACTTC. This translates into CASSFRLAEETQYF. Variable domain in full (rest from reference TRBV7-2 and TRBJ2-5): GAGVSQSPSNKVTEKGKDVELRCDPISGHTALYWYRQSLGQGLEFLIYFQGNSAPDKSGLPSDRFSAERTGGSVSTLTIQRTQQEDSAVYLCASSFRLAEETQYFGPGTRLLVL.

The chain has TRBV14 and TRBJ1-1; 7 bases are shared with TRBD1. CDR3 length equals 16 residues. Germline lookup yields CDR1 SGHDN and CDR2 FVKESK. V was clipped by 0 bases and J by 1 base; unmatched bases: 5. CDR3 protein: CASSQDMRGRNTEAFF. In DNA form, the CDR3 reads TGTGCCAGCAGCCAAGATATGAGGGGGCGGAACACTGAAGCTTTCTTT.